This section outlines one T cell receptor (beta chain) sequence together with its context. The target antigen is unknown. This entry comes from a study of shared clonotypes between healthy human individuals. As for the study in general: Per donor, CD8 memory used one plate, CD8 naive used two, CD4 memory used three and CD4 naive used three.

This CDR3 comprises 15 residues. The V gene's germline CDR1 is SGHRS and CDR2 YFSETQ. V was pared by 4 bases and J by 6 bases, with 7 bases of the junction left unmatched. The study's findings and limits: Clonotype sharing among donors was expected to depend on sequencing depth.

CD45RO+ cells were combined with CCR7-negative CD45RA+ TemRA cells to form CD8 memory. Sequencing was performed with immunoSEQ multiplex PCR; in TCRdb, only in-frame clones are kept and a portion is missing. Among roughly 410,000 clones, about 97% were seen once, and the ten largest hold approximately 0.32%. The chain carries TRBV5-1 and TRBJ1-5; 10 bases are a match to TRBD1. The sample taken for sequencing was memory CD8+ T cells sorted from blood. As to subset: CD45RO+ cells pooled with CCR7-negative TemRA cells. This clonotype was obtained from a young man in good health. The CDR3 spells CASSQTGGAGQPQHF. The DNA of the CDR3 is TGCGCCAGCAGCCAGACAGGGGGCGCGGGTCAGCCCCAGCATTTT.